Below, 4 T cell receptor beta chains from the same sample are listed, as sequenced in a study of prognosis after radiotherapy for stage I lung cancer. Genomic DNA provided the template from which TCR beta CDR3 was amplified by two-round multiplex PCR. The authors ran first-round PCR with primers specific to each TRBV and TRBJ gene. TCRdb reprocessed the multiplex PCR reads via MiXCR and lists one record per CDR3 protein. The data show 20,000 or so distinct CDR3 sequences, about a quarter seen once. The specimen comprised PBMCs, sampled before or after stereotactic body radiation therapy (not recorded which). These receptors originate from a donor older than 45 with non-small cell lung cancer.

Many counts were recorded for this clonotype. The chain carries TRBV19 and TRBJ2-1, with D tentatively TRBD1 or TRBD2 (5 bases each). CDR3 length equals 13 residues. The germline V gene has CDR1 LNHDA and CDR2 SQIVND (reference sequence). Trimming left V 9 bases short and J 9 bases short, with 18 bases between. For the CDR3, the DNA is TGTGCCAGCGGGGACGTCCCGTTCAGTGAGCAGTTCTTC. Residues: CASGDVPFSEQFF.

This clonotype has at least ten counts. The chain has TRBV15 and TRBJ2-5; TRBD2 matches at 8 bases. This CDR3 contains 15 residues. With 0 bases clipped from V and 4 bases from J, the junction kept 4 bases outside the gene matches. CDR1 and CDR2 (germline): LNHNV, YYDKDF (reference sequence). CDR3 coding DNA: TGTGCCACCAGCAGAGATTTGCGGGGGGCAGAGACCCAGTACTTC. Its translation is CATSRDLRGAETQYF.

This clonotype was counted at least ten times. This chain links TRBV5-1 with TRBJ2-1, with TRBD2 identical over 8 bases. The J segment lost 8 bases and the V segment lost 6 bases, leaving 7 bases of the junction unmatched. The germline V gene has CDR1 SGHRS and CDR2 YFSETQ. CDR3 length: 13 amino acids. The CDR3 loop reads CASIAGGADEQFF. The CDR3 DNA reads TGCGCCAGCATCGCGGGAGGCGCCGATGAGCAGTTCTTC.

By share of the sample, this clonotype is medium-sized. The chain combines TRBV2 with TRBJ1-2; no definite D call. From germline, CDR1 is SNHLY and CDR2 FYNNEI. V dropped 7 bases and J dropped 4 bases, with 13 bases sitting between them. The CDR3 has 13 residues. In DNA, the CDR3 is TGTGCCAGCACCGATCAAGGTGTCTATGGCTACACCTTC. Amino acid sequence: CASTDQGVYGYTF.